This T cell receptor beta chain was retrieved from a study of shared clonotypes between healthy human individuals. Findings and caveats of the study: A handful of donors shared about 5% of their naive CD4 clonotypes. A generally larger estimated richness was seen in naive subsets than in memory subsets. An anticipated effect of sequencing depth on clonotype sharing among donors was recognized.

CDR1 SSHAT and CDR2 FNYEAQ come from the germline V gene (reference sequence). Trimming at V came to 1 base and at J to 4 bases, leaving 6 bases not matched to a gene. This CDR3 region has 16 residues. Concerning this clone: No antigen is known for it.

Sorted subsets were amplified in replicate PCRs using 150 to 250 ng DNA, around 30,000 T cell genomes. The assay was immunoSEQ multiplex PCR, and TCRdb's table has in-frame clones only and misses some. The table records a few hundred thousand clones, roughly 70% of them present only once. The sequenced sample was memory CD4+ T cells sorted from blood. The subset was: CD45RA-negative fraction. The chain uses TRBV7-7 and TRBJ2-3, with 9 bases fitting TRBD2. The sequence was obtained from a man under 40 in good health. The DNA of the CDR3 is TGTGCCAGCAGCTTAGGAATAGCGGGAGCGGCAGATACGCAGTATTTT. It specifies CASSLGIAGAADTQYF.